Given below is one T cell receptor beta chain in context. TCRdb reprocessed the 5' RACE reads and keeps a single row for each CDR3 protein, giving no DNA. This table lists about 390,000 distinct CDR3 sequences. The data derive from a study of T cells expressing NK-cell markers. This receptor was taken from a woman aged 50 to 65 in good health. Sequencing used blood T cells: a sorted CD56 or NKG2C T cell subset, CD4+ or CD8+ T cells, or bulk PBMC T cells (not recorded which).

CDR3 residues: CASKSSGGWGTQYF. The chain is built from TRBV6-5 and TRBJ2-3; TCRdb outputs TRBD2, but without DNA this stays unchecked. There are 14 residues in the CDR3. The V gene's germline CDR1 is MNHEY and CDR2 SVGAGI.